This T cell receptor (beta chain) was sequenced for a study of siplizumab effects on memory and regulatory T cells (dated by TCRdb to between 2017 and 2020). Turning to the overall study: The study looked at the effect of siplizumab, an anti-CD2 antibody, on alloreactive T-cell subsets in allogeneic mixed lymphocyte reactions made from human PBMCs.

CDR1 MNHEY and CDR2 SMNVEV are derived from the germline V gene (reference sequence). Its CDR3 holds 15 amino acids, cysteine through phenylalanine. CDR3 DNA is the only sequence kept; it has 45 bases, read in frame from the first base. V is trimmed back by 5 bases and J by 6 bases, and the junction contains 6 bases that no gene match accounts for. Worth noting for this clone: Its antigen is currently not known. No clone much larger than this one lies a single base away; base qualities are absent.

Library prep was done by the immunoSEQ multiplex PCR assay. Each sample had around 92,000 TCR templates assayed by the deep sequencing platform. Genomic DNA extracted from sorted T cells was the material used for TCRbeta CDR3 sequencing. As for the authors' bioinformatics: Clonal analysis of TCRbeta CDR3 data was done in the R programming language. Alloreactive CD4+ and CD8+ clones were identified by comparing unstimulated samples to CFSE-low samples taken after the reaction. Alloreactive CD4+ clones were assigned to regulatory or non-regulatory origin by matching sequences to sorted unstimulated Treg and non-Treg repertoires. Entries here come from immuneACCESS through TCRdb and include only in-frame sequences with V and J called. Some clones fail to appear in such tables; in the studies checked, an unresolved V gene covers under half of the shortfall, and the cause of the remainder is unknown. V, J and clone size are those of that table, while D and trimming were read from the DNA. Here the sample has tens of thousands of clones; about 97% occur a single time. The leading ten clones occupy 1.1% of the sample.

In addition, sequencing in three donor pairs included unstimulated CD8+ effector memory subsets alongside CD4+ naive, CD8+ naive, CD8+ TEMRA and CD4+ memory subsets. Sorted unstimulated T cells and proliferating T cells recovered from mixed lymphocyte reactions were subjected to TCRbeta CDR3 sequencing. Fresh whole blood from around 11 HLA-typed healthy donors was used to isolate PBMCs. Broader findings and caveats from the paper: Greater diversity appeared to be present in unstimulated naive T cells than in memory T cells, and a substantial contribution to the alloresponse seemed to be made by naive cells. Sequences below about 10^-5 frequency were poorly captured, so only a minor fraction of alloreactive clones could be mapped to unstimulated subsets. Of the alloreactive CD4+ clones that could be mapped, the Treg-derived share averaged about 63% with siplizumab compared with around 27% in control reactions. Whether proliferating Tregs from siplizumab cultures actually had suppressive function was not functionally confirmed. About 75-97% of proliferating CD4+ or CD8+ clones could not be given a naive or memory phenotype. Siplizumab significantly lowered the cumulative frequency of alloreactive sequences that could be traced to unstimulated CD4+ memory T cells.

This clonotype originated in a human donor in good health. The chain links TRBV27 with TRBJ2-7; 14 central nucleotides agree with TRBD2. The sequencing input was naive CD8+ T cells sorted from blood. Interpreted using the paper, the cell subset or site label stands for: unstimulated naive T cells. The CDR3 corresponds to CASSEGLAGVREQYF. The sequenced DNA: TGTGCCAGCAGTGAGGGACTAGCGGGGGTACGCGAGCAGTACTTC.